This T cell receptor beta chain comes out of a study of vaccination and CD4 T cells after COVID-19. This CDR3 region has 17 residues. Germline CDR1 reads SGHRS; CDR2 reads YFSETQ. V lost 4 bases and J 6 bases, leaving 23 bases between the germline ends. TCRdb itself ran the PCR reads through MiXCR, one entry per CDR3 protein. The repertoire holds under 20,000 distinct CDR3 sequences, around 68% seen once, with under 1.2% in the top ten. Broader study findings: Within the convalescent patients, spike mono-reactivity was found in 304 of 307 vaccine-specific clones.

Points on this clonotype: The antigen is undetermined.

Sequenced here: CD4+ T cells from blood, sampled before SARS-CoV-2 vaccination. The chain has TRBV5-1 and TRBJ1-5; D not resolved. The clonotype originates from a human donor who had recovered from COVID-19. The CDR3 nucleotides read TGCGCCAGCAGCCCCGGGCCTGTTGTTTTAGGGAGTCAGCCCCAGCATTTT. It specifies CASSPGPVVLGSQPQHF.